The 15 T cell receptor beta chains presented below share a single source sample, sequenced in a study of OX40 agonist ivuxolimab in advanced cancers. Libraries were prepared by immunoSEQ multiplex PCR; TCRdb keeps only in-frame clonotypes and omits some of them. The table includes some 48,000 clones, around 79% detected once. The material was CD4+ or CD8+ T cells sorted from blood, obtained in a trial of the OX40 agonist ivuxolimab. These receptors originate from an adult with an advanced solid tumor such as melanoma, head and neck, liver or kidney cancer.

V is TRBV2 and J is TRBJ2-5, with 7 bases matching TRBD1. The CDR3 sequence is 15 residues long. V was clipped by 8 bases and J by 5 bases; unmatched bases: 14. Germline V lookup: CDR1 SNHLY, CDR2 FYNNEI. Written as DNA, the CDR3 is TGTGCCAGCTGTCGGGACAGCCAAATTCTTGAGACCCAGTACTTC. Its protein product is CASCRDSQILETQYF.

This chain connects TRBV2 to TRBJ1-3; TRBD1 is a possible D gene (5 bases). V was clipped by 1 base and J by 7 bases, with 14 bases between them. Per germline, CDR1 SNHLY and CDR2 FYNNEI. The CDR3 runs 15 residues. In nucleotides, the CDR3 is TGTGCCAGCAGTGAAGATTATCCAGGGAGCAACACCATATATTTT. The encoded protein is CASSEDYPGSNTIYF.

The chain uses TRBV19 and TRBJ1-1; 8 bases are a match to TRBD1. Germline-derived CDR1 and CDR2 are LNHDA and SQIVND (reference sequence). Trimming at V came to 4 bases and at J to 3 bases, leaving 1 base not matched to a gene. The CDR3 has 13 residues. The DNA for the CDR3 is TGTGCCAGTAGTAAACAGGGGGACACTGAAGCTTTCTTT. Encoded protein: CASSKQGDTEAFF.

The chain joins TRBV11-2 to TRBJ2-7; D could derive from TRBD1 or TRBD2 (6 bases each). The CDR3 runs 17 residues. V lost 2 bases to trimming and J lost 0 bases, with 17 bases between them. Germline CDR1 SGHAT, CDR2 FQNNGV. CDR3 coding DNA: TGTGCCAGCAGCTTAAGCGGTGGGGGGCCCAACTCCTACGAGCAGTACTTC. Protein product: CASSLSGGGPNSYEQYF.

This sequence joins TRBV19 and TRBJ1-2, with a possible D match to TRBD1 (5 bases). V lost 3 bases and J 4 bases, leaving 12 bases between the germline ends. The CDR3 is 14 amino acids. The germline V gene has CDR1 LNHDA and CDR2 SQIVND (reference sequence). The CDR3: CASSIGGGTYGYTF. The CDR3 DNA reads as TGTGCCAGTAGTATCGGCGGAGGGACCTATGGCTACACCTTC.

The chain carries TRBV7-2 and TRBJ2-3; D gene uncertain. This CDR3 has 14 amino acids. CDR1 is SGHTA, CDR2 FQGNSA, per germline. Trimming stripped 2 bases from V and 4 bases from J, with 10 bases between. The CDR3 DNA reads as TGTGCCAGCAGCTTACTTGATTTCGCAGATACGCAGTATTTT. Translating gives CASSLLDFADTQYF.

CDR3 in DNA: TGTGCCAGTAGTTTCGGGTATGGCTACACCTTC. Its protein product is CASSFGYGYTF. V gene TRBV19 combines with J gene TRBJ1-2; D is unresolved. The CDR3 is 11 amino acids. V lost 5 bases, J lost 5 bases, and 6 bases lay in between. CDR1 is LNHDA, CDR2 SQIVND, per germline (reference sequence).

The gene calls are TRBV7-2 and TRBJ2-7, with a possible D match to TRBD1 (6 bases). The germline gives CDR1 SGHTA, CDR2 FQGNSA. Deletions cut 5 bases from V and 2 bases from J, with 16 bases between. The CDR3 is made up of 15 amino acids. The CDR3 DNA reads as TGTGCCAGCAGCGAACTCGGGACATACGCCTACGAGCAGTACTTC. This encodes CASSELGTYAYEQYF.

This chain links TRBV19 with TRBJ2-2; 8 nucleotides agree with TRBD1. The CDR3 loop spans 16 amino acids. The germline V gene encodes CDR1 LNHDA and CDR2 SQIVND (reference sequence). V lost 5 bases, J lost 1 base, and 6 bases stayed unmatched. The DNA for the CDR3 is TGTGCCAGTAGTTCACCGGGACAGGTGAACACCGGGGAGCTGTTTTTT. Amino acids: CASSSPGQVNTGELFF.

This clone has only a few counts. This chain uses TRBV9 with TRBJ1-2; D is uncertain. The CDR3 loop spans 12 amino acids. The ends were cut back, 4 bases at V and 7 bases at J, with 11 bases in the middle. CDR1 and CDR2 (germline): SGDLS, YYNGEE. CDR3 residues: CASSFSMSGYTF. As DNA, the CDR3 is TGTGCCAGCAGCTTCTCAATGAGTGGCTACACCTTC.

The J gene is TRBJ2-7, the V gene TRBV27; 11 positions match TRBD1. J was trimmed by 0 bases and V by 4 bases; bases with no gene match: 11. This CDR3 is 18 amino acids long. Germline lookup yields CDR1 MNHEY and CDR2 SMNVEV (reference sequence). In nucleotides, the CDR3 is TGTGCCAGCAGTTACGACGGGTCGGGACAGGGGGACTCCTACGAGCAGTACTTC. Amino acid sequence: CASSYDGSGQGDSYEQYF.

This chain uses TRBV7-9 with TRBJ1-2; TRBD1 agrees at 7 bases. CDR3 size: 15 residues. The J segment lost 8 bases and the V segment lost 4 bases, leaving 13 bases of the junction unmatched. CDR1 and CDR2 (germline): SEHNR, FQNEAQ (reference sequence). The CDR3 coding sequence is TGTGCCAGCAGCTCAGGCGTCCGGACAGGAAGCGGCTACACCTTC. Its translation is CASSSGVRTGSGYTF.

The chain recombines TRBV4-2 with TRBJ2-7; D tentatively reads TRBD1 or TRBD2 (5 bases each). From germline, CDR1 is LGHNA and CDR2 YNFKEQ. V was cut by 2 bases and J by 0 bases, with 11 bases left in between. CDR3 size: 15 residues. CDR3 nucleotide sequence: TGTGCCAGCAGCCAATGGGACGGGACCTCCTACGAGCAGTACTTC. It encodes CASSQWDGTSYEQYF.

This clone was found a few times. This rearrangement joins TRBV30 to TRBJ2-3; 7 bases line up with TRBD2. V trimming: 0 bases; J trimming: 0 bases; junction bases outside the gene matches: 12. Per germline, CDR1 GTSNPN and CDR2 SVGIG (reference sequence). The CDR3 is 18 amino acids. CDR3 nucleotide sequence: TGTGCCTGGAGTGTAGGGGTTACGGCTAGCGGAAGCACAGATACGCAGTATTTT. It yields the protein CAWSVGVTASGSTDTQYF. Combining the CDR3 with reference TRBV30 and TRBJ2-3 gives the whole variable domain SQTIHQWPATLVQPVGSPLSLECTVEGTSNPNLYWYRQAAGRGLQLLFYSVGIGQISSEVPQNLSASRPQDRQFILSSKKLLLSDSGFYLCAWSVGVTASGSTDTQYFGPGTRLTVL.

The rearrangement joins TRBV4-1 to TRBJ2-1; D is unclear. Trimming left V 4 bases short and J 5 bases short, with 12 bases between. The germline CDR1 and CDR2 sequences are MGHRA and YSYEKL. This CDR3 has 14 amino acids. The CDR3 reads CASSPFFRNNEQFF. The CDR3 DNA follows: TGCGCCAGCAGCCCTTTTTTCAGAAACAATGAGCAGTTCTTC.